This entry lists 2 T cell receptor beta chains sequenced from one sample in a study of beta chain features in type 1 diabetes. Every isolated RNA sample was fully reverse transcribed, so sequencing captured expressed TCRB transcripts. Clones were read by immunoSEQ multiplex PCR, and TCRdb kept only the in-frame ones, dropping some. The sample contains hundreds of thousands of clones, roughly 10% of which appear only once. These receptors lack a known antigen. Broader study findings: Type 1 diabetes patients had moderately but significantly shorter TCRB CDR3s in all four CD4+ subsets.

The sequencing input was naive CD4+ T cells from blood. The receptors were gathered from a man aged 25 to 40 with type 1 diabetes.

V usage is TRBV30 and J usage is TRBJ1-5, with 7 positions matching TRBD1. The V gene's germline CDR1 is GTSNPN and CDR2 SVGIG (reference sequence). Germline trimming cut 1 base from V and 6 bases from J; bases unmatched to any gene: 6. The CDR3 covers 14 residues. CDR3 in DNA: TGTGCCTGGAGTGGAGGGGGCGCCTTTCAGCCCCAGCATTTT. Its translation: CAWSGGGAFQPQHF.

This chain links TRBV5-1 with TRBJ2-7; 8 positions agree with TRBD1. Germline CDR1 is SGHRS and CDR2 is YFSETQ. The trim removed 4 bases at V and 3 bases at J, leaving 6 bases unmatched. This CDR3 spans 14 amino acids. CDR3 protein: CASSLGQGGYEQYF. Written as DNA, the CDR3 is TGCGCCAGCAGCCTTGGACAGGGAGGCTACGAGCAGTACTTC.